Following are 4 T cell receptor beta chains from one sample sequenced in a study of CD4 T cells in relation to SARS-CoV-2 and coronaviruses (dated by TCRdb to the early 2020s). The library was obtained by the immunoSEQ multiplex PCR assay. Here the immuneACCESS table is served through TCRdb, limited to in-frame sequences with V and J called. Missing clones are a known gap in these copies; in checked studies unresolved V genes cover under half, and the rest lacks a known reason. The sample includes tens of thousands of clones, with about 81% observed a single time. Approximately 13% of the sample lies in the top ten. The antigens for these receptors are not known. CD4+ T cells from unexposed donors were collected before the COVID-19 pandemic (2011-2018). Following 10 days of culture, the EasySep CD4+ T cell isolation kit was used to isolate CD4+ T cells. Sequencing was performed on CD4+ T cells from PBMCs, cultured in vitro. The source of these receptors is a human donor in good health.

The V gene is TRBV19, the J gene TRBJ1-1; maybe TRBD1 (5 bases). V lost 4 bases to trimming and J lost 6 bases, with 18 bases between them. Germline values: CDR1 LNHDA, CDR2 SQIVND (reference sequence). The CDR3 totals 15 residues. Here the CDR3 reads CASSRPGKRSAEAFF. DNA of the CDR3: TGTGCCAGTAGTAGACCAGGGAAGAGGTCCGCTGAAGCTTTCTTT.

V gene TRBV24-1 combines with J gene TRBJ2-2; TRBD1 aligns across 7 bases. V shed 4 bases and J 3 bases; nucleotides not matched to a gene: 4. The CDR3 contains 15 residues. The V gene's germline CDR1 is KGHDR and CDR2 SFDVKD. CDR3 region: CATSDPTGYTGELFF. Written as DNA, the CDR3 is TGTGCCACCAGTGACCCGACAGGGTACACCGGGGAGCTGTTTTTT.

In this sample, this clone turned up a few times. The chain couples TRBV5-6 to TRBJ2-7, with TRBD1 identical over 9 bases. Losses at the gene ends were 0 bases for V and 3 bases for J; bases not matched to a gene: 4. The CDR3 length is 15 residues. Germline V gives CDR1 SGHDT, CDR2 YYEEEE. The CDR3 bases are TGTGCCAGCAGCTTGGTTGGGACAGGGAACTACGAGCAGTACTTC. Translation: CASSLVGTGNYEQYF. The full variable domain, with the rest looked up from reference TRBV5-6 and TRBJ2-7, is DAGVTQSPTHLIKTRGQQVTLRCSPKSGHDTVSWYQQALGQGPQFIFQYYEEEERQRGNFPDRFSGHQFPNYSSELNVNALLLGDSALYLCASSLVGTGNYEQYFGPGTRLTVT.

Turning to this clone: One junction end does not reproduce the germline sequence, and a read error may be involved. The rearrangement uses TRBV28 and TRBJ2-7; D tentatively reads TRBD1 or TRBD2 (5 bases each). Germline CDR1 is MDHEN and CDR2 is SYDVKM. The CDR3 loop spans 11 amino acids. The CDR3 DNA follows: TGTGCCAGCAGTTCGGGACCCCGTAGCGACTTC. This gives the protein CASSSGPRSDF.